Shown below are 32 T cell receptor beta chains from a single sample sequenced in a study of CD8 T cells in Susac syndrome. The authors reverse transcribed roughly 0.5 to 1 ug RNA with random hexamers. A single record per CDR3 protein comes from TCRdb applying MiXCR to the immunoSEQ multiplex PCR reads. This sample has about 140,000 distinct CDR3 sequences; nearly 97% occur once, and the top ten carry approximately 0.08%. The sequencing input was CD4+ T cells from PBMCs. The receptors come from a human donor with Susac syndrome.

The V call is TRBV5-1, the J call TRBJ2-2; D is tentatively TRBD1 or TRBD2 (5 bases each). Germline values: CDR1 SGHRS, CDR2 YFSETQ. This CDR3 has 14 amino acids. The V gene lost 2 bases and the J gene lost 4 bases, with 9 bases spanning the gap. The CDR3 loop reads CASSLGTITGELFF. CDR3 DNA sequence: TGCGCCAGCAGCTTAGGGACGATCACCGGGGAGCTGTTTTTT. The complete variable domain, with remaining parts taken from reference TRBV5-1 and TRBJ2-2, reads KAGVTQTPRYLIKTRGQQVTLSCSPISGHRSVSWYQQTPGQGLQFLFEYFSETQRNKGNFPGRFSGRQFSNSRSEMNVSTLELGDSALYLCASSLGTITGELFFGEGSRLTVL.

CDR3 nucleotide sequence: TGTGCCAGCAGCCAAGATAACGGCCCTCCGAATGAGCAGTTCTTC. This translates into CASSQDNGPPNEQFF. V is TRBV4-2 and J is TRBJ2-1; D is undetermined. The CDR3 sequence is 15 residues long. Trimming left V 0 bases short and J 7 bases short, with 13 bases between. Looked up from germline, CDR1 is LGHNA and CDR2 is YNFKEQ.

The rearrangement links TRBV7-9 to TRBJ1-6, with 9 bases matching TRBD1. With V trimmed by 5 bases and J by 6 bases, 17 bases remained unmatched. Germline CDR1 is SEHNR and CDR2 is FQNEAQ (reference sequence). The CDR3 has 19 residues. The CDR3 loop is CASSPSPGQGKFLNSPLHF. In DNA, the CDR3 is TGTGCCAGCAGCCCGTCTCCGGGACAGGGAAAGTTCCTTAATTCACCCCTCCACTTT.

For the CDR3, the DNA is TGCGCCAGCAGCTTGGGGACAGGGACTAATGAAAAACTGTTTTTT. Residues: CASSLGTGTNEKLFF. The rearrangement joins TRBV5-1 to TRBJ1-4; 8 nucleotides line up with TRBD1. The germline V gene has CDR1 SGHRS and CDR2 YFSETQ. The V gene end was trimmed by 0 bases and the J gene end by 2 bases; junction bases not matched to a gene: 0. This CDR3 region has 15 residues.

The gene calls are TRBV3-1 and TRBJ2-5; 7 bases match TRBD1. J lost 5 bases, V lost 5 bases, and 5 bases had no gene match. Germline-derived CDR1 and CDR2 are LGHDT and YNNKEL (reference sequence). This CDR3 comprises 13 residues. The CDR3, as DNA: TGTGCCAGCAGCGCTAGGGGGCGCGAGACCCAGTACTTC. The encoded protein is CASSARGRETQYF.

The chain uses TRBV20-1 and TRBJ2-1; D call uncertain. Germline V lookup: CDR1 DFQATT, CDR2 SNEGSKA (reference sequence). This CDR3 is 15 amino acids long. Between the trimmed V and J ends, which lost 0 bases and 8 bases, there was a span of 17 bases. This chain's CDR3 is CSARDLSKSIDEQFF. CDR3 DNA: TGCAGTGCTAGAGATCTGAGCAAATCCATCGATGAGCAGTTCTTC.

V gene TRBV11-2 combines with J gene TRBJ2-3, with a weak D call TRBD2 (7 bases). V dropped 7 bases and J dropped 2 bases, with 19 bases sitting between them. Germline CDR1 reads SGHAT; CDR2 reads FQNNGV. The CDR3 loop spans 16 amino acids. The CDR3 spells CASTYLGGAYTDTQYF. CDR3 DNA: TGTGCCAGCACCTACTTGGGGGGGGCGTACACAGATACGCAGTATTTT.

The rearrangement links TRBV7-9 to TRBJ2-6; 7 bases agree with TRBD1. Germline V gives CDR1 SEHNR, CDR2 FQNEAQ (reference sequence). This CDR3 contains 16 residues. Germline trimming cut 1 base from V and 2 bases from J; bases unmatched to any gene: 2. The CDR3 nucleotides read TGTGCCAGCAGCTTAGAGGGGGCCCCTGGGGCCAACGTCCTGACTTTC. Its protein product is CASSLEGAPGANVLTF. The complete variable domain, with remaining parts taken from reference TRBV7-9 and TRBJ2-6, reads DTGVSQNPRHKITKRGQNVTFRCDPISEHNRLYWYRQTLGQGPEFLTYFQNEAQLEKSRLLSDRFSAERPKGSFSTLEIQRTEQGDSAMYLCASSLEGAPGANVLTFGAGSRLTVL.

J is TRBJ2-5 and V is TRBV29-1, with 8 positions matching TRBD2. CDR1 and CDR2 from the germline V gene are SQVTM and ANQGSEA. J was trimmed by 5 bases and V by 1 base; bases with no gene match: 6. The CDR3 totals 14 residues. The CDR3 loop reads CSVEVPGGRETQYF. CDR3 bases: TGCAGCGTTGAAGTCCCGGGGGGGCGGGAGACCCAGTACTTC.

The chain recombines TRBV24-1 with TRBJ2-2; D is undetermined. Trimming cost V 1 base and J 6 bases, with 5 bases left between them. Germline-derived CDR1 and CDR2 are KGHDR and SFDVKD. CDR3 length: 13 residues. DNA for the CDR3: TGTGCCACCAGTGATTTAGGGTCCGGGGAGCTGTTTTTT. Its protein product is CATSDLGSGELFF.

The J gene is TRBJ2-1, the V gene TRBV28, with D perhaps matching TRBD2 (6 bases). CDR3 size: 13 residues. CDR1 and CDR2 (germline): MDHEN, SYDVKM. In DNA, the CDR3 is TGTGCTACAATGGGCTCACCGGGGGATGAGCAGTTCTTC. Its translation: CATMGSPGDEQFF.

The chain employs TRBV2 and TRBJ1-5; TRBD1 agrees at 7 bases. CDR1 is SNHLY and CDR2 is FYNNEI in the germline V gene. This CDR3 spans 15 amino acids. Trimming cost V 6 bases and J 3 bases; bases outside gene matches: 8. CDR3 sequence reads: CASRATTGYNQPQHF. CDR3 sequence (DNA): TGTGCCAGCAGAGCCACGACAGGGTACAATCAGCCCCAGCATTTT.

The chain couples TRBV29-1 to TRBJ2-3; 7 nucleotides align to TRBD2. There are 14 residues in the CDR3. Germline-derived CDR1 and CDR2 are SQVTM and ANQGSEA. The V segment lost 6 bases and the J segment 5 bases; nucleotides outside the gene matches: 11. CDR3 loop: CSVLSARGVDTQYF. In DNA form, the CDR3 reads TGCAGCGTGCTCAGTGCCCGGGGGGTAGATACGCAGTATTTT.

V is TRBV29-1 and J is TRBJ2-4; 13 nucleotides match TRBD2. The length of the CDR3 is 17 residues. J gave up 1 base and V 5 bases, and 8 bases lay outside the gene matches. Germline V gene data show CDR1 as SQVTM and CDR2 as ANQGSEA. In DNA form, the CDR3 reads TGCAGCGTTCTGGGGACTAGCGGGGCCAAGGCCAAAAACATTCAGTACTTC. This gives the protein CSVLGTSGAKAKNIQYF. Using reference TRBV29-1 and TRBJ2-4 for the parts outside the CDR3, the full variable domain is SAVISQKPSRDICQRGTSLTIQCQVDSQVTMMFWYRQQPGQSLTLIATANQGSEATYESGFVIDKFPISRPNLTFSTLTVSNMSPEDSSIYLCSVLGTSGAKAKNIQYFGAGTRLSVL.

The CDR3 here is CSASGLAGVGQFF. The CDR3 nucleotides are TGCAGTGCTTCCGGACTAGCGGGGGTGGGGCAGTTCTTC. The rearrangement joins TRBV20-1 to TRBJ2-1; 13 bases map to TRBD2. This CDR3 has 13 residues. In germline, CDR1 is DFQATT, CDR2 SNEGSKA (reference sequence). J gave up 12 bases and V 5 bases, and 7 bases lay outside the gene matches.

This chain uses TRBV29-1 with TRBJ2-1; possible D gene TRBD1, 7 bases. From germline, CDR1 is SQVTM and CDR2 ANQGSEA. The CDR3 totals 14 residues. Trimming removed 6 bases at V and 5 bases at J, with 17 bases between. In nucleotides, the CDR3 is TGCAGCGTCGAACAGGGGAGGAGGGACAATGAGCAGTTCTTC. Protein sequence: CSVEQGRRDNEQFF.

The table lists this clonotype with a few counts. This chain uses TRBV18 with TRBJ2-7, with D possibly called TRBD1 or TRBD2 (5 bases each). Germline V lookup: CDR1 KGHSH, CDR2 LQKENI. Trimming took off 6 bases at V and 3 bases at J, with 12 bases between the two ends. There are 13 residues in the CDR3. The CDR3 DNA is TGTGCCAGCTCCCCCGGGACGGACTACGAGCAGTACTTC. Residues: CASSPGTDYEQYF.

Only one count was recorded for this clonotype. The chain carries TRBV6-2 or TRBV6-3 and TRBJ1-1, with a tentative D call TRBD1 (6 bases). CDR1 MNHEY and CDR2 SVGEGT come from the germline V gene. V was pared by 4 bases and J by 0 bases, with 15 bases between. The CDR3 runs to 16 residues. The CDR3 DNA reads as TGTGCCAGCAGTTCCCCAGGGGCTCGCATGAACACTGAAGCTTTCTTT. Translating gives CASSSPGARMNTEAFF.

The V and J genes are TRBV12-3 or TRBV12-4 and TRBJ1-6, with TRBD1 as a possible D gene (5 bases). V shed 5 bases and J shed 9 bases, with 14 bases lying between them. This CDR3 is 14 amino acids long. CDR3 in DNA: TGTGCCAGCAGTCGGGGCGCGCTTCTTTCACCCCTCCACTTT. This encodes CASSRGALLSPLHF.

This chain uses TRBV2 with TRBJ2-5; D gene uncertain. The CDR3 runs to 13 residues. Trimming pared 4 bases from V and 0 bases from J, leaving 6 bases between. Germline V gene sequence: CDR1 SNHLY, CDR2 FYNNEI. CDR3 sequence: CASSVGNQETQYF. CDR3 bases: TGTGCCAGCAGTGTGGGCAACCAAGAGACCCAGTACTTC.

This CDR3 reads CASITTGNTEAFF. Here the CDR3 DNA reads TGTGCCAGCATCACTACAGGGAACACTGAAGCTTTCTTT. The gene calls are TRBV6-5 and TRBJ1-1; a weak D match, TRBD1 (5 bases). The V end lost 7 bases, the J end lost 1 base, and 10 bases lay between the germline ends. This CDR3 is built from 13 residues. Germline assignment: CDR1 MNHEY and CDR2 SVGAGI.

The rearrangement joins TRBV20-1 to TRBJ2-3, with 14 bases aligning to TRBD2. V shed 1 base and J 5 bases; nucleotides not matched to a gene: 5. This CDR3 has 16 residues. Looked up from germline, CDR1 is DFQATT and CDR2 is SNEGSKA (reference sequence). This CDR3 reads CSARVRGLAGGDTQYF. The CDR3, as DNA: TGCAGTGCTAGAGTCCGAGGACTAGCGGGAGGAGATACGCAGTATTTT.

The chain is built from TRBV5-1 and TRBJ2-2, with 8 bases fitting TRBD1. Per germline, CDR1 SGHRS and CDR2 YFSETQ. Trimming at V came to 0 bases and at J to 5 bases, leaving 0 bases not matched to a gene. The CDR3 is 14 residues long. The CDR3 sequence is CASSLGDRTGELFF. The CDR3 DNA follows: TGCGCCAGCAGCTTGGGGGACAGGACCGGGGAGCTGTTTTTT.

The rearrangement uses TRBV29-1 and TRBJ1-1; D gene uncertain. V lost 3 bases and J 4 bases, leaving 12 bases between the germline ends. Germline CDR1 SQVTM, CDR2 ANQGSEA. The CDR3 runs 13 residues. The CDR3 DNA is TGCAGCGTTGAGTATTCCAAGGGCACTGAAGCTTTCTTT. It is translated as CSVEYSKGTEAFF.

The chain couples TRBV7-9 to TRBJ1-3; perhaps TRBD1 as D (5 bases). Per the germline V gene, CDR1 is SEHNR and CDR2 is FQNEAQ (reference sequence). V was pared by 5 bases and J by 0 bases, with 17 bases between. The CDR3 covers 17 residues. CDR3 amino acids: CASSPRDALLSGNTIYF. The CDR3 DNA reads as TGTGCCAGCAGCCCCCGGGACGCACTCCTCTCTGGAAACACCATATATTTT.

The chain couples TRBV5-1 to TRBJ2-1; D ambiguous. CDR1 and CDR2 (germline): SGHRS, YFSETQ. This CDR3 comprises 14 residues. Trimming stripped 7 bases from V and 6 bases from J, with 17 bases between. This chain's CDR3 is CASFNPGRPNEQFF. DNA of the CDR3: TGCGCCAGCTTCAACCCTGGGCGCCCCAATGAGCAGTTCTTC.

The chain couples TRBV20-1 to TRBJ2-7; maybe TRBD1 (6 bases). Germline V gene lookup returns CDR1 DFQATT and CDR2 SNEGSKA (reference sequence). Trimming stripped 6 bases from V and 4 bases from J, with 16 bases between. CDR3 length equals 13 residues. For the CDR3, the DNA is TGCAGTGCCAGAAGGGGGATTCGATACGAGCAGTACTTC. Translated: CSARRGIRYEQYF.

The V and J genes are TRBV7-2 and TRBJ1-4, with unresolved D. This CDR3 has 13 amino acids. V shed 5 bases and J shed 9 bases, with 13 bases lying between them. Germline loops: CDR1 SGHTA, CDR2 FQGNSA. In DNA, the CDR3 is TGTGCCAGCAGCCCCGGGATCACCCAAAAACTGTTTTTT. It encodes CASSPGITQKLFF.

This clonotype appeared once. The chain couples TRBV27 to TRBJ1-2; TRBD1 matches at 7 bases. The ends lost 2 bases at V and 1 base at J; junction bases unmatched: 4. CDR1 is MNHEY, CDR2 SMNVEV, per germline (reference sequence). This CDR3 has 15 amino acids. CDR3 in amino acids: CASSLRGRDNYGYTF. The CDR3 DNA follows: TGTGCCAGCAGTTTAAGGGGGCGCGATAACTATGGCTACACCTTC.

This chain connects TRBV6-6 to TRBJ2-1; TRBD1 matches 10 bases. The CDR3 has 15 amino acids. V shed 4 bases and J 2 bases; nucleotides not matched to a gene: 2. The germline V gene has CDR1 MNHNY and CDR2 SVGAGI (reference sequence). CDR3 amino acids: CASSWDRGAYNEQFF. As DNA, the CDR3 is TGTGCCAGCAGTTGGGACAGGGGAGCCTACAATGAGCAGTTCTTC.

This sequence joins TRBV5-1 and TRBJ2-1, with 9 bases fitting TRBD2. This CDR3 comprises 15 residues. Germline V gene sequence: CDR1 SGHRS, CDR2 YFSETQ. V lost 0 bases and J lost 4; bases outside the gene matches: 2. The CDR3 bases are TGCGCCAGCAGCTTGGCTAGCGGGACATACAATGAGCAGTTCTTC. Translation: CASSLASGTYNEQFF.

The rearrangement uses TRBV5-6 and TRBJ2-3, with TRBD1 matching 10 bases. CDR3 length: 16 residues. The V gene end was trimmed by 3 bases and the J gene end by 5 bases; junction bases not matched to a gene: 9. Germline V CDR1 and CDR2: SGHDT, YYEEEE. CDR3 bases: TGTGCCAGCAGCTGGGGACCGACAGGGGGCGGAGATACGCAGTATTTT. It encodes CASSWGPTGGGDTQYF. The variable domain in full, completed from reference TRBV5-6 and TRBJ2-3, reads DAGVTQSPTHLIKTRGQQVTLRCSPKSGHDTVSWYQQALGQGPQFIFQYYEEEERQRGNFPDRFSGHQFPNYSSELNVNALLLGDSALYLCASSWGPTGGGDTQYFGPGTRLTVL.